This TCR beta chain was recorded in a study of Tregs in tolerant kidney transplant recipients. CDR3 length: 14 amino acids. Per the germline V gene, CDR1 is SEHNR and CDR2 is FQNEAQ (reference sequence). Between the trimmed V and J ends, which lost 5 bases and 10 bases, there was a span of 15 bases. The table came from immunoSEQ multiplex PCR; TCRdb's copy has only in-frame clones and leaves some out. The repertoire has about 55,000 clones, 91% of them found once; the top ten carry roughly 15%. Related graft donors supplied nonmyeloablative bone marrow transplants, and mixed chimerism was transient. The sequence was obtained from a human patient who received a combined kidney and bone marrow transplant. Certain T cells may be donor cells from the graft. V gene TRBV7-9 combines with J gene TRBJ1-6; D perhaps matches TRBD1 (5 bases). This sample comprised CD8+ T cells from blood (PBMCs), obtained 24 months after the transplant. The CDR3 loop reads CASSAGTSSSPLHF. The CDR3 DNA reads TGTGCCAGCAGCGCCGGGACTAGTAGCTCACCCCTCCACTTT.